Following are 19 T cell receptor beta chains from one sample sequenced in a study of cytomegalovirus exposure and HLA in healthy donors. Profiling relied on immunoSEQ multiplex PCR, and the TCRdb table lists in-frame clones only, not all of them. The table includes about 140,000 clones, 87% detected once. Sequences were obtained from PBMCs. The receptors were sampled from a man between 18 and 35 years old in good health and CMV-seropositive.

The chain is built from TRBV30 and TRBJ1-2, with TRBD1 matching over 9 bases. V shed 5 bases and J 7 bases; nucleotides not matched to a gene: 17. Germline V lookup: CDR1 GTSNPN, CDR2 SVGIG (reference sequence). This CDR3 contains 16 residues. DNA of the CDR3: TGTGCCTGGTCCTCTTCAGGGACAGGGATAATAGCTGGCTACACCTTC. The encoded protein is CAWSSSGTGIIAGYTF.

The genes are TRBV6-5 and TRBJ1-3; D is unresolved. The CDR3 is 14 residues long. Germline assignment: CDR1 MNHEY and CDR2 SVGAGI. V was pared by 2 bases and J by 0 bases, with 5 bases between. CDR3 DNA: TGTGCCAGCAGTTACGTGAGCTCTGGAAACACCATATATTTT. This encodes CASSYVSSGNTIYF.

This CDR3 reads CASSLSGGWQETQYF. DNA for the CDR3: TGCGCCAGCAGCTTGTCGGGGGGCTGGCAAGAGACCCAGTACTTC. The chain has TRBV5-1 and TRBJ2-5; D might be TRBD2 (7 bases). Germline V gene sequence: CDR1 SGHRS, CDR2 YFSETQ. This CDR3 region has 15 residues. Trimming took 1 base from V and 2 from J, leaving 12 bases between them. Full variable domain (outside the CDR3, taken from reference TRBV5-1 and TRBJ2-5): KAGVTQTPRYLIKTRGQQVTLSCSPISGHRSVSWYQQTPGQGLQFLFEYFSETQRNKGNFPGRFSGRQFSNSRSEMNVSTLELGDSALYLCASSLSGGWQETQYFGPGTRLLVL.

The count of this clone is one. V usage is TRBV5-4 and J usage is TRBJ1-5; 11 bases line up with TRBD1. The CDR3 loop spans 15 amino acids. Per the germline V gene, CDR1 is SGHNT and CDR2 is YYREEE (reference sequence). V shed 4 bases and J 6 bases; nucleotides not matched to a gene: 6. CDR3 in amino acids: CASSEGTGGRQPQHF. DNA of the CDR3: TGTGCCAGCAGCGAGGGGACAGGGGGGCGTCAGCCCCAGCATTTT.

The chain combines TRBV14 with TRBJ1-2; a possible D gene is TRBD1 (6 bases). Trimming took 8 bases from V and 7 from J, leaving 17 bases between them. This CDR3 is 13 amino acids long. Germline loops: CDR1 SGHDN, CDR2 FVKESK. CDR3 sequence reads: CASATGYLSGYTF. DNA of the CDR3: TGTGCCAGCGCCACAGGGTATCTATCTGGCTACACCTTC.

This clone was seen just once. This chain joins TRBV28 and TRBJ1-2; D is unclear. The germline gives CDR1 MDHEN, CDR2 SYDVKM. V was clipped by 3 bases and J by 2 bases, with 10 bases between them. The CDR3 loop spans 14 amino acids. The chain's CDR3 is CASSFAQANYGYTF. The CDR3 nucleotides read TGTGCCAGCAGTTTCGCGCAAGCCAACTATGGCTACACCTTC.

The chain joins TRBV6-1 to TRBJ1-4, with a weak D call TRBD1 (5 bases). The CDR3 is made up of 15 amino acids. Trimming stripped 4 bases from V and 7 bases from J, with 16 bases between. The germline gives CDR1 MNHNS, CDR2 SASEGT. The DNA of the CDR3 is TGTGCCAGCAGTGTCAACGTCCAGGGCGGTGAAAAACTGTTTTTT. It translates to CASSVNVQGGEKLFF.

This chain links TRBV27 with TRBJ2-1; 9 bases map to TRBD1. Germline V gene lookup returns CDR1 MNHEY and CDR2 SMNVEV (reference sequence). The CDR3 consists of 16 residues. With V trimmed by 4 bases and J by 8 bases, 12 bases remained unmatched. CDR3 loop: CASSSTYRGHGDEQFF. The CDR3, as DNA: TGTGCCAGCAGTTCTACTTACAGGGGGCACGGGGATGAGCAGTTCTTC.

CDR3 residues: CATKPGQSYGYTF. For the CDR3, the DNA is TGTGCCACCAAGCCGGGACAATCCTATGGCTACACCTTC. This chain joins TRBV2 and TRBJ1-2; D is possibly TRBD1 (6 bases). The CDR3 consists of 13 residues. The V and J ends lost 10 bases and 4 bases respectively, with 16 bases between them. Germline V CDR1 and CDR2: SNHLY, FYNNEI.

The chain carries TRBV6-5 and TRBJ2-1, with 12 bases identical to TRBD2. The CDR3 is 15 amino acids. The V segment lost 5 bases and the J segment 5 bases; nucleotides outside the gene matches: 4. The germline CDR1 and CDR2 sequences are MNHEY and SVGAGI. As DNA, the CDR3 is TGTGCCAGCAGTAGGACTAGCGGGGAAGACAATGAGCAGTTCTTC. Protein sequence: CASSRTSGEDNEQFF.

V usage is TRBV29-1 and J usage is TRBJ1-1; TRBD1 aligns across 8 bases. This CDR3 is 13 amino acids long. CDR1 is SQVTM, CDR2 ANQGSEA, per germline. The CDR3 sequence is CTLSGQGNTEAFF. CDR3 DNA sequence: TGCACCCTCTCCGGACAGGGGAACACTGAAGCTTTCTTT.

This clone was seen a handful of times. The same CDR3 can be traced to other DNA sequences in this sample. This chain uses TRBV30 with TRBJ2-5; no firm D call. V dropped 0 bases and J dropped 1 base, with 3 bases sitting between them. The germline V gene encodes CDR1 GTSNPN and CDR2 SVGIG (reference sequence). The CDR3 runs 12 residues. The CDR3 spells CAWSVSQETQYF. CDR3 in DNA: TGTGCCTGGAGTGTCTCCCAAGAGACCCAGTACTTC.

The count of this clone is one. V gene TRBV30 combines with J gene TRBJ1-5; D possibly corresponds to TRBD1 (6 bases). CDR1 and CDR2 (germline): GTSNPN, SVGIG (reference sequence). V was pared by 2 bases and J by 0 bases, with 11 bases between. CDR3 length: 15 amino acids. The CDR3 sequence is CAWSWGGLSNQPQHF. The DNA for the CDR3 is TGTGCCTGGAGTTGGGGGGGCCTTAGCAATCAGCCCCAGCATTTT.

This chain connects TRBV6-5 to TRBJ1-2, with a weak D call TRBD1 (5 bases). Trimming cost V 6 bases and J 4 bases, with 12 bases left between them. The CDR3 has 13 amino acids. Germline assignment: CDR1 MNHEY and CDR2 SVGAGI. This CDR3 is CASRKRGGYGYTF. The CDR3, as DNA: TGTGCCAGCAGGAAACGGGGGGGCTATGGCTACACCTTC.

This chain uses TRBV4-2 with TRBJ2-2; D may be TRBD2 (6 bases). Germline CDR1 and CDR2: LGHNA and YNFKEQ. The CDR3 runs to 15 residues. V lost 4 bases, J lost 7 bases, and 16 bases lay in between. CDR3 protein: CASSPGTGESGELFF. In nucleotides, the CDR3 is TGTGCCAGCAGCCCCGGGACGGGAGAAAGCGGGGAGCTGTTTTTT.

J is TRBJ1-3 and V is TRBV29-1, with a weak D call TRBD1 (6 bases). Germline values: CDR1 SQVTM, CDR2 ANQGSEA. CDR3 length equals 13 residues. Trimming removed 8 bases at V and 4 bases at J, with 15 bases between. Here the CDR3 reads CSTVAGAGNTIYF. Here the CDR3 DNA reads TGCAGCACTGTGGCAGGGGCGGGAAACACCATATATTTT.

This clone was seen only once. The chain employs TRBV6-1 and TRBJ2-5, with 10 bases aligning to TRBD1. CDR1 is MNHNS and CDR2 is SASEGT in the germline V gene. J gave up 4 bases and V 8 bases, and 7 bases lay outside the gene matches. The CDR3 contains 14 residues. The CDR3 sequence is CASVRDRGTETQYF. CDR3 nucleotides: TGTGCCAGCGTCCGGGACAGGGGAACAGAGACCCAGTACTTC.

This chain links TRBV27 with TRBJ2-7; 7 bases agree with TRBD2. V was pared by 2 bases and J by 3 bases, with 1 base of the junction left unmatched. The CDR3 covers 13 residues. CDR1 and CDR2 (germline): MNHEY, SMNVEV (reference sequence). The CDR3 DNA reads as TGTGCCAGCAGTTTAGGACTAGTCTACGAGCAGTACTTC. It specifies CASSLGLVYEQYF.

This clone was seen a single time. The chain combines TRBV6-1 with TRBJ2-7; D is unclear. CDR1 is MNHNS and CDR2 is SASEGT in the germline V gene. The length of the CDR3 is 14 residues. V was clipped by 4 bases and J by 0 bases, with 10 bases between them. CDR3 in DNA: TGTGCCAGCAGTGTGACTCAGAGCTCCTACGAGCAGTACTTC. Encoded protein: CASSVTQSSYEQYF.